The 13 T cell receptor beta chains below all came from one sample that was sequenced in a study of T cell repertoires in cytomegalovirus infection. The antigens for these receptors are not known. TCRdb recomputed calls from the reads with MiXCR, one row per CDR3 protein. This sample carries around 200,000 distinct CDR3 sequences, roughly two fifths of them seen once, and the ten largest clones take approximately 59%. The sample here was CD8+ T cells from cultured PBMCs, taken from culture after CMV antigen stimulation. These receptors were taken from a human donor in good health (CMV status not recorded). Some clones in this sample may be carry-over from other donors' samples.

V usage is TRBV7-3 and J usage is TRBJ2-1; 9 bases fit TRBD2. This CDR3 region has 18 residues. Germline V gene data show CDR1 as SGHTA and CDR2 as FQGTGA. Unmatched junction bases numbered 14, after V lost 0 bases and J lost 8 bases. The CDR3 DNA reads as TGTGCCAGCAGCTTAACGGCGTGGGGTAGCGGGGGTTTAGATGAGCAGTTCTTC. Its translation: CASSLTAWGSGGLDEQFF.

This clonotype was recorded once. The chain employs TRBV28 and TRBJ2-1; no firm D call. Germline lookup yields CDR1 MDHEN and CDR2 SYDVKM. There are 12 residues in the CDR3. The V gene lost 3 bases and the J gene lost 3 bases, with 3 bases spanning the gap. The CDR3 DNA reads as TGTGCCAGCAGTTTTAACTACAATGAGCAGTTCTTC. This sequence encodes CASSFNYNEQFF.

This clonotype has only a few counts. This sequence joins TRBV7-2 and TRBJ2-3; D is possibly TRBD2 (6 bases). The V end was cut by 5 bases, the J end by 2 bases, with 11 bases between. There are 14 residues in the CDR3. Germline assignment: CDR1 SGHTA and CDR2 FQGNSA. The CDR3 protein is CASSLRLDTDTQYF. In nucleotides, the CDR3 is TGTGCCAGCAGCCTCCGACTAGACACAGATACGCAGTATTTT. Looking up the rest from reference TRBV7-2 and TRBJ2-3 gives the full variable domain: GAGVSQSPSNKVTEKGKDVELRCDPISGHTALYWYRQSLGQGLEFLIYFQGNSAPDKSGLPSDRFSAERTGGSVSTLTIQRTQQEDSAVYLCASSLRLDTDTQYFGPGTRLTVL.

The rearrangement links TRBV15 to TRBJ1-5, with 7 bases fitting TRBD1. CDR3 length: 13 residues. Germline values: CDR1 LNHNV, CDR2 YYDKDF (reference sequence). The J segment lost 6 bases and the V segment lost 6 bases, leaving 5 bases of the junction unmatched. CDR3 coding DNA: TGTGCCACCAGAAGGGACAGATTTCAGCCCCAGCATTTT. It yields the protein CATRRDRFQPQHF.

This clonotype was counted between two and nine times. The chain has TRBV7-9 and TRBJ2-7; the D call may be TRBD1 or TRBD2 (5 bases each). Per the germline V gene, CDR1 is SEHNR and CDR2 is FQNEAQ (reference sequence). The CDR3 contains 14 residues. V lost 5 bases and J lost 2, with 13 bases in between. The CDR3 reads CASSPRDAPYEQYF. As DNA, the CDR3 is TGTGCCAGCAGCCCTCGGGACGCCCCCTACGAGCAGTACTTC.

This clonotype showed up just a few times. J is TRBJ1-6 and V is TRBV28, with D maybe TRBD1 (5 bases). The CDR3 consists of 17 residues. Trimming left V 3 bases short and J 8 bases short, with 20 bases between. Germline assignment: CDR1 MDHEN and CDR2 SYDVKM. The CDR3 sequence: CASSFGVDKVWYSPLHF. The CDR3, as DNA: TGTGCCAGCAGTTTTGGTGTGGACAAAGTATGGTATTCACCCCTCCACTTT.

Note on this clonotype: A read error may produce the germline difference seen at one junction end. The chain carries TRBV2 and TRBJ2-2; the D gene could be TRBD1 or TRBD2 (5 bases each). Germline CDR1 reads SNHLY; CDR2 reads FYNNEI. This CDR3 has 18 residues. CDR3 sequence: CASSERGPTQVRTGDLFF. The CDR3 DNA reads TGTGCCAGCAGTGAAAGGGGACCCACCCAAGTAAGAACCGGGGATCTGTTTTTT.

The chain combines TRBV7-8 with TRBJ2-5; TRBD1 aligns across 7 bases. After removal of 5 bases from V and 7 bases from J, the junction contained 7 bases not matched to a gene. Per the germline V gene, CDR1 is SGHVS and CDR2 is FQNEAQ. The CDR3 contains 13 residues. The DNA for the CDR3 is TGTGCCAGCAGCCGGACAGGCTTGGGGACCCAGTACTTC. It codes for CASSRTGLGTQYF.

This sequence joins TRBV7-9 and TRBJ2-2, with D possibly TRBD2 on 5 matching bases. Trimming removed 7 bases at V and 11 bases at J, with 17 bases between. Germline V gives CDR1 SEHNR, CDR2 FQNEAQ (reference sequence). The CDR3 runs to 13 residues. This chain's CDR3 is CASIPTLDFELFF. The CDR3 DNA follows: TGTGCCAGCATCCCAACCTTGGACTTCGAGCTGTTTTTT.

The chain carries TRBV4-1 and TRBJ1-2; perhaps TRBD1 as D (5 bases). With 3 bases removed from V and 4 bases from J, the gap between germline ends came to 18 bases. This CDR3 is 16 amino acids long. Germline V CDR1 and CDR2: MGHRA, YSYEKL. Here the CDR3 reads CASSQDGGSGLYGYTF. The CDR3 region has the DNA TGCGCCAGCAGCCAGGATGGGGGAAGCGGCCTCTATGGCTACACCTTC.

J is TRBJ2-7 and V is TRBV23-1; the D call may be TRBD1 or TRBD2 (7 bases each). TRBV23-1 is an ORF, with its function uncertain. This CDR3 has 14 residues. V was trimmed by 7 bases and J by 4 bases, leaving 17 bases between them. Here the CDR3 reads CASKRGGGLYEQYF. CDR3 DNA sequence: TGCGCCAGCAAACGGGGAGGGGGCCTGTACGAGCAGTACTTC.

This clonotype has only a few counts. The CDR3 bases are TGTGCCAGCAGCTTTGGACGTACGATTAGCTCCTACGAGCAGTACTTC. Protein sequence: CASSFGRTISSYEQYF. The V call is TRBV7-2, the J call TRBJ2-7; D gene ambiguous. This CDR3 has 16 residues. Trimming pared 3 bases from V and 0 bases from J, leaving 15 bases between. CDR1 and CDR2 from the germline V gene are SGHTA and FQGNSA.

This clonotype showed up just once. The chain couples TRBV18 to TRBJ1-1; D may be TRBD1 (6 bases). This CDR3 spans 16 amino acids. Between the trimmed V and J ends, which lost 4 bases and 2 bases, there was a span of 17 bases. CDR1 is KGHSH and CDR2 is LQKENI in the germline V gene. The CDR3 nucleotides read TGTGCCAGCTCACTAGGAGGCAGGGGCTTAAACACTGAAGCTTTCTTT. Its translation is CASSLGGRGLNTEAFF.